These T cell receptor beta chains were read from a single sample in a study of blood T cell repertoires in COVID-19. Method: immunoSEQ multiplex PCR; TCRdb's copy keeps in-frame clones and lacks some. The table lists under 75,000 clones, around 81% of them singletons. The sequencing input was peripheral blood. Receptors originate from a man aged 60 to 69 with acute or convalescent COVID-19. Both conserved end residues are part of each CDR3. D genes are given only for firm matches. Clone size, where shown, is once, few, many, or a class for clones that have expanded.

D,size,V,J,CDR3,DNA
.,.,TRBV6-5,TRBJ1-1,CASNRDSPGNTEAFF,TGTGCCAGCAATAGAGACAGTCCAGGGAACACTGAAGCTTTCTTT
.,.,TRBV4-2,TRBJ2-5,CASSQSSLKETQYF,TGTGCCAGCAGCCAGAGTAGTCTTAAAGAGACCCAGTACTTC
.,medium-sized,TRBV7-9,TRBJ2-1,CASSLVGGQTYNEQFF,TGTGCCAGCAGCTTAGTCGGTGGACAGACCTACAATGAGCAGTTCTTC
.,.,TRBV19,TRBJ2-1,CASSMGAYEQFF,TGTGCCAGTAGTATGGGGGCCTATGAGCAGTTCTTC
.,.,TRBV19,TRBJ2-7,CASSPQGVYEQYF,TGTGCCAGTAGTCCCCAAGGGGTGTACGAGCAGTACTTC
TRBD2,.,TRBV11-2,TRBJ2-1,CASSLELPLSSGGLNEQFF,TGTGCCAGCAGCTTAGAACTCCCTCTCTCTAGCGGGGGCCTCAATGAGCAGTTCTTC
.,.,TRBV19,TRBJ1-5,CASSIGAGRGNQPQHF,TGTGCCAGTAGTATAGGAGCGGGGCGGGGGAATCAGCCCCAGCATTTT
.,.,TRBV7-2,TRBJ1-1,CASSLMGGTKNTEAFF,TGTGCCAGCAGCTTAATGGGTGGGACAAAAAACACTGAAGCTTTCTTT
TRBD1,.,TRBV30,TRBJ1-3,CAWRGTGAGNTIYF,TGTGCCTGGAGAGGGACAGGGGCTGGAAACACCATATATTTT
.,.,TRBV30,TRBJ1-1,CAWKVLIGAGQAFF,TGTGCCTGGAAGGTATTGATAGGGGCAGGTCAAGCTTTCTTT
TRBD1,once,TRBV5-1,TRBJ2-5,CASSAELGGWETQYF,TGCGCCAGCAGCGCGGAACTAGGGGGCTGGGAGACCCAGTACTTC
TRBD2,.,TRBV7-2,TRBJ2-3,CASSEPGLAGADTQYF,TGTGCCAGCAGCGAACCGGGACTAGCGGGCGCAGATACGCAGTATTTT
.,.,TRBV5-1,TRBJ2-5,CASSLLDTAQETQYF,TGCGCCAGCAGCTTGCTGGACACAGCTCAAGAGACCCAGTACTTC
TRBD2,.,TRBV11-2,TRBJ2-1,CASSLELFAGGRGEQFF,TGTGCCAGCAGCTTAGAGCTTTTTGCGGGGGGGCGTGGTGAGCAGTTCTTC
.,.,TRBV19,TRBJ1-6,CASSLRSTNSPLHF,TGTGCCAGTAGCCTCCGTAGTACTAATTCACCCCTCCACTTT
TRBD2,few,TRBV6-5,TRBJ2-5,CASSLGGGAPETQYF,TGTGCCAGCAGTTTAGGCGGGGGGGCCCCCGAGACCCAGTACTTC
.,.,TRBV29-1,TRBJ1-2,CSVDRSNGYTF,TGCAGCGTTGATCGGAGCAATGGCTACACCTTC
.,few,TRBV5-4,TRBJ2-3,CASSLAVSTDTQYF,TGTGCCAGCAGCTTGGCCGTTAGCACAGATACGCAGTATTTT
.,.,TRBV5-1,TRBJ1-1,CASSLGPGEFTEAFF,TGCGCCAGCAGCTTGGGGCCGGGGGAGTTTACTGAAGCTTTCTTT
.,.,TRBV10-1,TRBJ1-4,CASSDQPGPGEKLFF,TGCGCCAGCAGTGACCAACCCGGACCGGGGGAAAAACTGTTTTTT
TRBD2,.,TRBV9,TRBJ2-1,CASSVELRGGYNEQFF,TGTGCCAGCAGCGTAGAATTACGGGGGGGCTACAATGAGCAGTTCTTC
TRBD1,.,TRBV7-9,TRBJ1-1,CASSAGTGSVQAFF,TGTGCCAGCAGCGCCGGGACAGGGTCGGTCCAAGCTTTCTTT
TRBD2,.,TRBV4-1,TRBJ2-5,CASSQDPRGAGGQETQYF,TGCGCCAGCAGCCAAGATCCCCGGGGTGCGGGGGGGCAGGAGACCCAGTACTTC
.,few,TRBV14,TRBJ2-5,CASSQERFRGLAETQYF,TGTGCCAGCAGCCAAGAACGATTTCGGGGACTCGCAGAGACCCAGTACTTC
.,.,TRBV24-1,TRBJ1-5,CATSDSSYSNQPQHF,TGTGCCACCAGTGACTCCAGTTATAGCAATCAGCCCCAGCATTTT
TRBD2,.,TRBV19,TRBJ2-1,CASSIVGAGGFYNEQFF,TGTGCCAGTAGTATAGTAGGAGCGGGGGGCTTCTACAATGAGCAGTTCTTC
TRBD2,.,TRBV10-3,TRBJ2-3,CAIRTPGGGAPSDTQYF,TGTGCCATCAGAACCCCTGGCGGGGGGGCCCCTTCGGATACGCAGTATTTT
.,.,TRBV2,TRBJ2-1,CASSHTGLPDNEQFF,TGTGCCAGCAGTCATACGGGACTTCCAGATAATGAGCAGTTCTTC
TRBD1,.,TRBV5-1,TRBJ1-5,CASSQGTDSNQPQHF,TGCGCCAGCAGCCAAGGGACAGATAGCAATCAGCCCCAGCATTTT
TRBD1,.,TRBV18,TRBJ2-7,CASSPGSGQGSYEQYF,TGTGCCAGCTCACCAGGGTCGGGACAGGGTTCCTACGAGCAGTACTTC
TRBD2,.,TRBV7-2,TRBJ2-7,CASSLKASGGAGGYEQYF,TGTGCCAGCAGCTTAAAGGCTAGCGGGGGGGCCGGGGGCTACGAGCAGTACTTC
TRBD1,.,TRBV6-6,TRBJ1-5,CASSFSGKGQNQPQHF,TGTGCCAGCAGTTTCAGCGGAAAGGGACAGAATCAGCCCCAGCATTTT
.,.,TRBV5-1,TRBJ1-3,CASSLNTMTGSGNTIYF,TGCGCCAGCAGCTTGAATACCATGACAGGCTCTGGAAACACCATATATTTT
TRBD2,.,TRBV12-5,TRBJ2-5,CASGLSVSKALLADNQETQYF,TGTGCTAGTGGTTTGTCCGTCTCGAAGGCGTTGCTAGCGGACAATCAAGAGACCCAGTACTTC
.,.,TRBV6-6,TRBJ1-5,CASLGVGRASNQPQHF,TGTGCCAGCCTAGGAGTTGGCAGGGCTAGCAATCAGCCCCAGCATTTT
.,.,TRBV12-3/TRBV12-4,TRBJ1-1,CASSRGQTEAFF,TGTGCCAGCAGTAGGGGACAAACTGAAGCTTTCTTT
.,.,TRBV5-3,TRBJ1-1,CARSPAGLKNTEAFF,TGTGCCAGAAGCCCTGCGGGACTGAAGAACACTGAAGCTTTCTTT
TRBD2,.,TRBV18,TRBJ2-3,CASSPISSGHYTDTQYF,TGTGCCAGCTCACCGATATCTAGCGGACATTACACAGATACGCAGTATTTT
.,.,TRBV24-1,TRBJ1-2,CATSDATAQGDGYTF,TGTGCCACCAGTGACGCTACGGCACAGGGAGATGGCTACACCTTC
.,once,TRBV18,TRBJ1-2,CASSPELGRDSGYTF,TGTGCCAGCTCACCAGAGTTGGGCAGGGACTCTGGCTACACCTTC
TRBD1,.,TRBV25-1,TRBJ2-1,CATSGTGPNEQFF,TGTGCCACCTCCGGGACAGGGCCTAATGAGCAGTTCTTC
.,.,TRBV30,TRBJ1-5,CASTSGGGPNQPQHF,TGTGCCTCTACCTCAGGCGGGGGCCCCAATCAGCCCCAGCATTTT
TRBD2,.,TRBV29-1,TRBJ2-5,CSVERRGRVETQYF,TGCAGCGTTGAGCGGCGGGGGAGGGTAGAGACCCAGTACTTC
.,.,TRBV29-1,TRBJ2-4,CSVRGGASKNIQYF,TGCAGCGTTCGTGGGGGGGCCTCCAAAAACATTCAGTACTTC
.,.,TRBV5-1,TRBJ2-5,CASSLEPLGGVQETQYF,TGCGCCAGCAGCTTGGAGCCTCTAGGCGGCGTCCAAGAGACCCAGTACTTC
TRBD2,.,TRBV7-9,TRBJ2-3,CASSLYSGGRDTQYF,TGTGCCAGCAGCTTATATAGCGGGGGGAGAGATACGCAGTATTTT